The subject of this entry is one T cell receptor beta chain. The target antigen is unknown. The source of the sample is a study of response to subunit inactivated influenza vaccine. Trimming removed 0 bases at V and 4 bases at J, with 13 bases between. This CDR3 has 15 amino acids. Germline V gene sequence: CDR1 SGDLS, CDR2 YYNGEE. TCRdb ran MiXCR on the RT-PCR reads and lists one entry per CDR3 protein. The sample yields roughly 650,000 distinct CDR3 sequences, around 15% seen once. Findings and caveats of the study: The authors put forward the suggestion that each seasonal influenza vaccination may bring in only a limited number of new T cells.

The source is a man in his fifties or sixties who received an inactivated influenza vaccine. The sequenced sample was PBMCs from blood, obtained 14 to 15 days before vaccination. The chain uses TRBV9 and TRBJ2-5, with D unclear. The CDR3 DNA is TGTGCCAGCAGCGTAGGGGCACCTTCGGGAGAGACCCAGTACTTC. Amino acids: CASSVGAPSGETQYF.